These T cell receptor beta chains were read from a single sample in a study of T cell responses to AZD1222 COVID-19 vaccine. The method was immunoSEQ multiplex PCR; TCRdb's version includes in-frame clones alone and lacks a portion of them. Among roughly 180,000 clones listed, about nine tenths were seen once. The specimen comprised peripheral blood, sampled on day 0 of AZD1222 vaccination. The source is an adult in good health. The CDR3 runs from the conserved cysteine through the conserved F or W. A row's size may be missing; if present it is once, few, many or a size class.

>TRBV11-2|.
CASSLVMASGSGVKNIQYF
>TRBV10-1|.
CASSEWGGRTYNEQFF
>TRBV6-5|.
CASSYRGGGNEKLFF
>TRBV27|.
CASSLQQPDRGRYEQYF
>TRBV15|.
CATSRVTGGTNEKLFF
>TRBV7-3|.
CASSLIGGETQYF
>TRBV7-2|.
CASSLDTAHEQYF
>TRBV14|few
CASSPRQRYNSPLHF
>TRBV11-2|.
CASSLDRAGNTIYF
>TRBV4-2|once
CASSLGTSGSTEQFF
>TRBV28|once
CASSSPEAGGDYGYTF
>TRBV30|.
CAWSRRGLDPHTF
>TRBV30|.
CAWSTPPRENYGYTF
>TRBV18|.
CASSPRTGENTEAFF
>TRBV28|few
CASTGRQPAYEQYF
>TRBV5-1|.
CASSGNTGTYNEQFF
>TRBV28|.
CASSSRDRGFNEQFF
>TRBV19|.
CASSIDQGRTYNEQFF
>TRBV5-1|.
CASSLEAGTYEQYF
>TRBV25-1|.
CASSENRGPINEQFF
>TRBV3-1/TRBV3-2|.
CASSPDIPSKATGNTIYF
>TRBV12-3/TRBV12-4|.
CASSLNVDTEAFF
>TRBV5-4|.
CASSFDGRETQYF
>TRBV6-5|once
CASSPRVSYEQYF
>TRBV2|.
CASTEEYGVRNSPLHF
>TRBV5-5|.
CASSLLLGPGGSIQYF
>TRBV27|few
CASSSPTGGQGGYEQYF
>TRBV3-1/TRBV3-2|.
CARSQASSHYEQYF
>TRBV19|.
CASSITGGREQFF